A single sample gave rise to the 18 T cell receptor beta chains below, sequenced in a study of cytomegalovirus exposure and HLA in healthy donors (dated by TCRdb to the late 2010s). Library generation was performed with the immunoSEQ multiplex PCR assay. For the multiplex PCR, a mixture combining 60 forward primers for TCR Vbeta segments and 13 reverse primers for TCR Jbeta segments was used. The table comes from immuneACCESS by way of TCRdb, which keeps in-frame sequences with V and J called. Part of the clones is missing from these tables; in studies checked, under half for an unresolved V gene and the rest for unknown reasons. This sample's table has entries for 100,000 to 150,000 clones. The ten largest make up about 2% of the sample. Source material: PBMCs. These receptors were taken from a man aged 35 to 55 in good health and CMV-seronegative.

The rearrangement uses TRBV29-1 and TRBJ2-3; 9 bases line up with TRBD2. CDR3 length: 16 residues. Germline loops: CDR1 SQVTM, CDR2 ANQGSEA. V was pared by 7 bases and J by 3 bases, with 14 bases of the junction left unmatched. The CDR3 nucleotides are TGCAGCGCCCCTCGCACGACTAGCGGTAGGACAGATACGCAGTATTTT. Its translation: CSAPRTTSGRTDTQYF.

This chain uses TRBV27 with TRBJ1-5, with 8 bases that match TRBD1. The CDR3 length is 14 residues. Per the germline V gene, CDR1 is MNHEY and CDR2 is SMNVEV (reference sequence). The V segment lost 5 bases and the J segment 5 bases; nucleotides outside the gene matches: 5. As DNA, the CDR3 is TGTGCCAGCAGTCGGCAGGGGGCCCATCAGCCCCAGCATTTT. It specifies CASSRQGAHQPQHF.

The chain uses TRBV11-3 and TRBJ2-5; 10 bases fit TRBD1. CDR3 size: 15 residues. V lost 3 bases and J lost 5; bases outside the gene matches: 6. From germline, CDR1 is SGHNT and CDR2 YENEEA. The CDR3 DNA follows: TGTGCCAGCAGCTTGGGGACAGGGGTGGGGGAGACCCAGTACTTC. This encodes CASSLGTGVGETQYF.

This rearrangement joins TRBV6-5 to TRBJ1-2; maybe TRBD1 (5 bases). CDR3 length: 11 residues. Germline CDR1 MNHEY, CDR2 SVGAGI. Trimming left V 8 bases short and J 8 bases short, with 12 bases between. In DNA, the CDR3 is TGTGCCAGCCTGGGGGAGGTAGGCTACACCTTC. Protein product: CASLGEVGYTF.

In DNA, the CDR3 is TGTGCCAGCAGCCCGAGAGGGTATCGGGAAAAACTGTTTTTT. It encodes CASSPRGYREKLFF. This chain joins TRBV7-6 and TRBJ1-4; no firm D call. Per the germline V gene, CDR1 is SGHVS and CDR2 is FNYEAQ. CDR3 length equals 14 residues. Trimming removed 5 bases from V and 8 bases from J, with 15 bases in between.

This chain links TRBV27 with TRBJ2-7; D possibly corresponds to TRBD1 (5 bases). V was pared by 4 bases and J by 5 bases, with 9 bases between. CDR1 is MNHEY and CDR2 is SMNVEV in the germline V gene (reference sequence). The CDR3 is made up of 12 amino acids. In nucleotides, the CDR3 is TGTGCCAGCAGTTCGGCAGGGAACGAGCAGTACTTC. Protein: CASSSAGNEQYF.

The rearrangement uses TRBV7-9 and TRBJ1-2, with no clear D. Trimming removed 3 bases at V and 3 bases at J, with 8 bases between. CDR1 is SEHNR, CDR2 FQNEAQ, per germline (reference sequence). The CDR3 is 13 amino acids. The CDR3, as DNA: TGTGCCAGCAGCTTTACGGAGGACTATGGCTACACCTTC. It codes for CASSFTEDYGYTF.

The genes are TRBV6-5 and TRBJ1-1; 8 positions agree with TRBD1. Germline V CDR1 and CDR2: MNHEY, SVGAGI. The V and J ends lost 2 bases and 1 base, in that order; junction bases with no gene match: 6. The CDR3 runs to 16 residues. CDR3: CASSYLTGGKNTEAFF. CDR3 in DNA: TGTGCCAGCAGTTACCTTACAGGGGGGAAGAACACTGAAGCTTTCTTT.

This CDR3 is CASSPRLESSHEQFF. DNA of the CDR3: TGTGCCAGCAGCCCCCGCCTAGAATCGTCCCATGAGCAGTTCTTC. The gene calls are TRBV13 and TRBJ2-1; D is ambiguous. Trimming took 5 bases from V and 8 from J, leaving 19 bases between them. The CDR3 has 15 residues. CDR1 PRHDT and CDR2 FYEKMQ come from the germline V gene (reference sequence). The full variable domain, its missing parts supplied by reference TRBV13 and TRBJ2-1, is AAGVIQSPRHLIKEKRETATLKCYPIPRHDTVYWYQQGPGQDPQFLISFYEKMQSDKGSIPDRFSAQQFSDYHSELNMSSLELGDSALYFCASSPRLESSHEQFFGPGTRLTVL.

The CDR3 coding sequence is TGCAGCGCAAAAGGCAGGTTCTCGGATACGCAGTATTTT. The encoded protein is CSAKGRFSDTQYF. The V gene is TRBV29-1, the J gene TRBJ2-3, with D unresolved. CDR3 size: 13 residues. V was trimmed by 7 bases and J by 6 bases, leaving 17 bases between them. Germline loops: CDR1 SQVTM, CDR2 ANQGSEA.

The V gene is TRBV7-9, the J gene TRBJ1-1; 7 nucleotides match TRBD1. The junction had 3 bases not matched to a gene; V was cut back by 6 bases and J by 2 bases. This CDR3 comprises 13 residues. Germline V gives CDR1 SEHNR, CDR2 FQNEAQ (reference sequence). The CDR3: CASRDRLNTEAFF. In DNA form, the CDR3 reads TGTGCCAGCAGGGACAGGCTAAACACTGAAGCTTTCTTT.

The chain has TRBV27 and TRBJ2-7, with TRBD1 identical over 9 bases. This CDR3 region has 18 residues. CDR1 is MNHEY and CDR2 is SMNVEV in the germline V gene (reference sequence). The V and J ends lost 5 bases and 0 bases, in that order; junction bases with no gene match: 14. The CDR3 DNA is TGTGCCAGCAGTAGAGACTTCGGACAGGGGTCATTCTCCTACGAGCAGTACTTC. Encoded protein: CASSRDFGQGSFSYEQYF.

On this clone: The identical CDR3 is also encoded by other nucleotide sequences in the sample. The CDR3 coding sequence is TGTGCCAGCAGTACCAGACAGGGAGGTGAAAAACTGTTTTTT. This codes for CASSTRQGGEKLFF. J is TRBJ1-4 and V is TRBV28; 7 bases align to TRBD1. The CDR3 runs to 14 residues. V lost 5 bases and J lost 7; bases outside the gene matches: 7. CDR1 is MDHEN and CDR2 is SYDVKM in the germline V gene.

The J gene is TRBJ2-2, the V gene TRBV6-5; D is possibly TRBD2 (7 bases). Trimming shortened V by 0 bases and J by 3 bases, and 11 bases separated the two germline ends. Germline CDR1 MNHEY, CDR2 SVGAGI. The CDR3 spans 16 residues. Here the CDR3 reads CASSYSGGGDTGELFF. DNA of the CDR3: TGTGCCAGCAGTTACTCGGGAGGGGGAGACACCGGGGAGCTGTTTTTT.

The chain is built from TRBV19 and TRBJ2-2, with D possibly being TRBD1 (5 bases). Deletions cut 2 bases from V and 6 bases from J, with 10 bases between. The CDR3 extends over 14 amino acids. The V gene's germline CDR1 is LNHDA and CDR2 SQIVND (reference sequence). The CDR3 sequence is CASSIQIRAGELFF. CDR3 nucleotides: TGTGCCAGTAGTATACAGATCAGGGCCGGGGAGCTGTTTTTT.

This rearrangement joins TRBV11-3 to TRBJ1-1; D not certain. This CDR3 is built from 12 residues. Per the germline V gene, CDR1 is SGHNT and CDR2 is YENEEA. V lost 1 base to trimming and J lost 8 bases, with 8 bases between them. In DNA, the CDR3 is TGTGCCAGCAGCTTAGGACTCGTAGAAGCTTTCTTT. The encoded protein is CASSLGLVEAFF.

The rearrangement links TRBV27 to TRBJ2-7; a weak D match, TRBD2 (6 bases). CDR3 size: 13 residues. The V gene's germline CDR1 is MNHEY and CDR2 SMNVEV (reference sequence). Trimming removed 6 bases at V and 6 bases at J, with 15 bases between. The chain's CDR3 is CASSPSGQPEQYF. In DNA, the CDR3 is TGTGCCAGCAGCCCCAGCGGGCAGCCCGAGCAGTACTTC.

V usage is TRBV7-2 and J usage is TRBJ2-7; 7 nucleotides agree with TRBD1. The CDR3 sequence is 12 residues long. Germline V CDR1 and CDR2: SGHTA, FQGNSA. V lost 4 bases, J lost 6 bases, and 3 bases stayed unmatched. CDR3 nucleotides: TGTGCCAGCAGCTCGGGGACAGCCGAGCAGTACTTC. Translation: CASSSGTAEQYF.